The 12 T cell receptor beta chains given below trace back to one sample, sequenced in a study of OX40 agonist ivuxolimab in advanced cancers. TCRdb's table, derived via immunoSEQ multiplex PCR, lists solely in-frame clones and lacks some. The sample consists of about 10,000 clones, about three quarters of them appearing once. The specimen was CD4+ or CD8+ T cells sorted from blood, collected in a trial of the OX40 agonist ivuxolimab. These receptors were collected from an adult with an advanced solid tumor such as melanoma, head and neck, liver or kidney cancer.

A few counts support this clone. The CDR3 loop is CASSQEPGGSYEQYF. CDR3 DNA: TGTGCCAGCAGCCAAGAGCCCGGAGGTAGCTACGAGCAGTACTTC. The chain recombines TRBV4-2 with TRBJ2-7; a possible D gene is TRBD2 (5 bases). The V gene's germline CDR1 is LGHNA and CDR2 YNFKEQ. The ends were cut back, 0 bases at V and 3 bases at J, with 12 bases in the middle. This CDR3 region has 15 residues.

The V and J genes are TRBV6-1 and TRBJ1-6, with D possibly matching TRBD1 (6 bases). V was shortened by 0 bases and J by 6 bases, with 21 bases between the two germline ends. Germline V gene data show CDR1 as MNHNS and CDR2 as SASEGT. The CDR3 sequence is 19 residues long. The CDR3 region is CASSEAASGVVRGNSPLHF. The CDR3 DNA follows: TGTGCCAGCAGTGAAGCTGCCTCTGGAGTGGTCAGGGGTAATTCACCCCTCCACTTT.

This chain joins TRBV2 and TRBJ2-7; 7 positions match TRBD2. The V gene's germline CDR1 is SNHLY and CDR2 FYNNEI. The CDR3 contains 15 residues. Trimming at V came to 3 bases and at J to 2 bases, leaving 7 bases not matched to a gene. The CDR3 sequence is CASSEASGRPYEQYF. The CDR3 coding sequence is TGTGCCAGCAGTGAGGCTAGCGGCCGCCCCTACGAGCAGTACTTC. Together with reference TRBV2 and TRBJ2-7, the CDR3 gives the full variable domain: EPEVTQTPSHQVTQMGQEVILRCVPISNHLYFYWYRQILGQKVEFLVSFYNNEISEKSEIFDDQFSVERPDGSNFTLKIRSTKLEDSAMYFCASSEASGRPYEQYFGPGTRLTVT.

The rearrangement uses TRBV9 and TRBJ2-5; 8 bases are shared with TRBD1. Germline trimming cut 3 bases from V and 4 bases from J; bases unmatched to any gene: 5. Germline lookup yields CDR1 SGDLS and CDR2 YYNGEE. This CDR3 spans 14 amino acids. CDR3 in DNA: TGTGCCAGCAGCGCATTGGACAGGGTAGAGACCCAGTACTTC. Translating it yields CASSALDRVETQYF. The full variable domain, rest sourced from reference TRBV9 and TRBJ2-5, is DSGVTQTPKHLITATGQRVTLRCSPRSGDLSVYWYQQSLDQGLQFLIQYYNGEERAKGNILERFSAQQFPDLHSELNLSSLELGDSALYFCASSALDRVETQYFGPGTRLLVL.

Only one count was recorded for this clone. V gene TRBV27 combines with J gene TRBJ1-4; D possibly corresponds to TRBD1 (6 bases). V was clipped by 6 bases and J by 10 bases, with 15 bases between them. The CDR3 consists of 13 residues. In germline, CDR1 is MNHEY, CDR2 SMNVEV (reference sequence). CDR3 loop: CASSPTGPVKLFF. DNA for the CDR3: TGTGCCAGCAGCCCCACAGGGCCTGTAAAACTGTTTTTT. The complete variable domain, with remaining parts taken from reference TRBV27 and TRBJ1-4, reads EAQVTQNPRYLITVTGKKLTVTCSQNMNHEYMSWYRQDPGLGLRQIYYSMNVEVTDKGDVPEGYKVSRKEKRNFPLILESPSPNQTSLYFCASSPTGPVKLFFGSGTQLSVL.

This chain connects TRBV28 to TRBJ2-3, with D possibly matching TRBD1 (6 bases). Germline lookup yields CDR1 MDHEN and CDR2 SYDVKM. This CDR3 region has 18 residues. Trimming left V 2 bases short and J 1 base short, with 19 bases between. The CDR3 bases are TGTGCCAGCAGTTTACGGGTCGCAGGGGAATGGGGCACAGATACGCAGTATTTT. It codes for CASSLRVAGEWGTDTQYF.

This chain links TRBV6-5 with TRBJ2-1; D not resolved. This CDR3 comprises 12 residues. CDR1 MNHEY and CDR2 SVGAGI come from the germline V gene. V was shortened by 4 bases and J by 4 bases, with 5 bases between the two germline ends. The CDR3 nucleotides read TGTGCCAGCAGTTCTGGGTACAATGAGCAGTTCTTC. Translating gives CASSSGYNEQFF.

J is TRBJ2-1 and V is TRBV5-1; tentatively, D is TRBD1 (5 bases). Germline CDR1 and CDR2: SGHRS and YFSETQ. The CDR3 sequence is 14 residues long. The V and J ends lost 4 bases and 9 bases respectively, with 17 bases between them. CDR3 amino acids: CASSPALSRGEQFF. The CDR3 DNA follows: TGCGCCAGCAGCCCCGCTCTCTCAAGGGGTGAGCAGTTCTTC.

The chain couples TRBV9 to TRBJ1-4; 10 nucleotides match TRBD1. Germline V gene data show CDR1 as SGDLS and CDR2 as YYNGEE. Losses at the gene ends were 3 bases for V and 6 bases for J; bases not matched to a gene: 2. This CDR3 contains 14 residues. Here the CDR3 reads CASSGGTGDEKLFF. In DNA form, the CDR3 reads TGTGCCAGCAGCGGAGGGACAGGGGATGAAAAACTGTTTTTT. Full variable domain (missing parts from reference TRBV9 and TRBJ1-4): DSGVTQTPKHLITATGQRVTLRCSPRSGDLSVYWYQQSLDQGLQFLIQYYNGEERAKGNILERFSAQQFPDLHSELNLSSLELGDSALYFCASSGGTGDEKLFFGSGTQLSVL.

This chain links TRBV6-5 with TRBJ2-1; the match to TRBD2 covers 7 bases. CDR1 is MNHEY, CDR2 SVGAGI, per germline. The CDR3 is 14 amino acids. V was pared by 6 bases and J by 6 bases, with 8 bases of the junction left unmatched. The CDR3 coding sequence is TGTGCCAGCAGGCGGGAGATCGAGGTCAATGAGCAGTTCTTC. Its protein product is CASRREIEVNEQFF.

The chain carries TRBV7-9 and TRBJ2-1; 15 bases align to TRBD2. V shed 4 bases and J 9 bases; nucleotides not matched to a gene: 1. The CDR3 is made up of 14 amino acids. The germline CDR1 and CDR2 sequences are SEHNR and FQNEAQ (reference sequence). The CDR3 nucleotides read TGTGCCAGCAGCTGGACTAGCGGGAGGGCTGAGCAGTTCTTC. Translation: CASSWTSGRAEQFF.

The chain combines TRBV5-2 with TRBJ2-1; the D segment call TRBD1 is taken from the table without a DNA check. TRBV5-2 is flagged as a pseudogene. The CDR3 runs 13 residues. The CDR3 DNA reads TGTGCCAGCAGCCCACAGCTGTGGGATGAGCAGTTCTTC. Translating gives CASSPQLWDEQFF.